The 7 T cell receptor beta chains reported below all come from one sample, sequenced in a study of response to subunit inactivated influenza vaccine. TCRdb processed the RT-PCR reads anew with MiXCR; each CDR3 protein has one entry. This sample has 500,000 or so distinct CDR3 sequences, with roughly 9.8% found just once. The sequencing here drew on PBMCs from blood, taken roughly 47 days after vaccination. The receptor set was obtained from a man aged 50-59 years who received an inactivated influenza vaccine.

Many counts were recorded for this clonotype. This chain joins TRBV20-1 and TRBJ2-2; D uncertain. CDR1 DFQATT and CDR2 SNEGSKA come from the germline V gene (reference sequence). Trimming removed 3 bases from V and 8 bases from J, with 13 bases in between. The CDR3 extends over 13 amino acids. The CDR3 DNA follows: TGCAGTGCTAGGGCGGTTGTATCGGGGGAGCTGTTTTTT. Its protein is CSARAVVSGELFF.

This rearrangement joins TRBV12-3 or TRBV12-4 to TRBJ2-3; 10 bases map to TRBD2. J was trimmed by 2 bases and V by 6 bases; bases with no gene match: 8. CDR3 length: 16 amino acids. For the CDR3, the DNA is TGTGCCAGCAGATTCAGAGCGGGGGGGAACACAGATACGCAGTATTTT. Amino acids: CASRFRAGGNTDTQYF.

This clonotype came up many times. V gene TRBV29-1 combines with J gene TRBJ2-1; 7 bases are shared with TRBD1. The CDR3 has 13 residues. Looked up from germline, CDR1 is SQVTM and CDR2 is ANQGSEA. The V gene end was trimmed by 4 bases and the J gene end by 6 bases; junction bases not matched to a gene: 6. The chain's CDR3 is CSVAGTASNEQFF. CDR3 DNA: TGCAGCGTTGCCGGGACAGCCAGCAATGAGCAGTTCTTC.

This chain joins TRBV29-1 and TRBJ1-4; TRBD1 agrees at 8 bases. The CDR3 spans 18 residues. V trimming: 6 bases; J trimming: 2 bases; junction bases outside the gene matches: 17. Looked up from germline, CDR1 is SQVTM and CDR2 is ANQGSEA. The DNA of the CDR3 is TGCAGCGTCGCCACCGTACCGGGACAGGAGTTGACTAATGAAAAACTGTTTTTT. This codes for CSVATVPGQELTNEKLFF.

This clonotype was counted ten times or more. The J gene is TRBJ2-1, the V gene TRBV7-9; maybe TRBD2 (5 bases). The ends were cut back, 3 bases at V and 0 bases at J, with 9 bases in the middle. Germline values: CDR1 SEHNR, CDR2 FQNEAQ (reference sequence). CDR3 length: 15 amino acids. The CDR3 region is CASSLGVSSYNEQFF. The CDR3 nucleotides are TGTGCCAGCAGCTTGGGAGTGAGCTCCTACAATGAGCAGTTCTTC.

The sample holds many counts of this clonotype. The CDR3 loop is CASSTGQGFSGYTF. The CDR3 bases are TGTGCCAGCAGTACGGGACAGGGGTTCAGTGGCTACACCTTC. The chain is built from TRBV12-3 or TRBV12-4 and TRBJ1-2, with 10 bases lining up with TRBD1. The CDR3 covers 14 residues. The V and J ends lost 5 bases and 7 bases, in that order; junction bases with no gene match: 7.

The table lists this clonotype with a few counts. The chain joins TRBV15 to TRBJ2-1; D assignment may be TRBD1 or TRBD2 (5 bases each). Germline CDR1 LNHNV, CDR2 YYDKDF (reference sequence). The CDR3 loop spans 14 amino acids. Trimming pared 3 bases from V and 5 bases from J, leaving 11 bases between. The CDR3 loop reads CATSSWDPNNEQFF. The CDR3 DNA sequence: TGTGCCACCAGCAGCTGGGACCCAAACAATGAGCAGTTCTTC.